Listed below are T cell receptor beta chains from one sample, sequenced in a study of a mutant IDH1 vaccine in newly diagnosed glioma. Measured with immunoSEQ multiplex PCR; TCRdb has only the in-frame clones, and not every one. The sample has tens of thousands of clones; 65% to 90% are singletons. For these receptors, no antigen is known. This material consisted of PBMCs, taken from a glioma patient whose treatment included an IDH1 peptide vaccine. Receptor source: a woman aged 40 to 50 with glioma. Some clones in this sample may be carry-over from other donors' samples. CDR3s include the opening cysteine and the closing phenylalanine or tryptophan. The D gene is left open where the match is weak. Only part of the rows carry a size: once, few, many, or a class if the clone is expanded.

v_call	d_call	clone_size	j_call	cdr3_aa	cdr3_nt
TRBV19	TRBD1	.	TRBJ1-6	CASKAGTEGSPLHF	TGTGCCAGTAAGGCCGGGACAGAGGGTTCACCCCTCCACTTT
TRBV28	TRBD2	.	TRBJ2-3	CASTTLNSGITDTQYF	TGTGCCAGCACCACTCTAAATAGCGGGATAACAGATACGCAGTATTTT
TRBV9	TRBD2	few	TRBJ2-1	CASSKNSGGQFF	TGTGCCAGCAGCAAAAATAGCGGGGGGCAGTTCTTC
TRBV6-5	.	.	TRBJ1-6	CASTGSVPSSSPLHF	TGTGCCAGCACCGGCTCGGTCCCATCCAGTTCACCCCTCCACTTT
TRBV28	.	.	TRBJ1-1	CATSRLGVLRAMNTEAFF	TGTGCCACCTCCCGGCTAGGGGTCCTCAGGGCCATGAACACTGAAGCTTTCTTT
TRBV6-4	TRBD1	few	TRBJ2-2	CASSDGAGGTGELFF	TGTGCCAGCAGTGATGGGGCAGGGGGCACCGGGGAGCTGTTTTTT
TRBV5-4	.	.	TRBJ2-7	CASSLGGGPREQYF	TGTGCCAGCAGCCTAGGGGGGGGACCTCGGGAGCAGTACTTC
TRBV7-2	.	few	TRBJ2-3	CASSLGARQGGADTQYF	TGTGCCAGCAGCTTGGGGGCGCGGCAGGGGGGTGCAGATACGCAGTATTTT
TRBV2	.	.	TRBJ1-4	CASSGTPRSEKLFF	TGTGCCAGCAGTGGGACACCTAGGAGCGAAAAACTGTTTTTT
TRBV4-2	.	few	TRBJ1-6	CASSQDGTSWSSYNSPLHF	TGTGCCAGCAGCCAAGATGGAACGAGTTGGAGCTCCTATAATTCACCCCTCCACTTT
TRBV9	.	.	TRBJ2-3	CASNPGTTSTDTQYF	TGTGCCAGCAATCCCGGGACGACTAGCACAGATACGCAGTATTTT
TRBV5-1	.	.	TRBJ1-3	CASSRGEANGNTIYF	TGCGCCAGCAGCCGAGGGGAGGCGAACGGAAACACCATATATTTT
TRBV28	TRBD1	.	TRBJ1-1	CASSLRTGLAFF	TGTGCCAGCAGTTTAAGGACAGGACTGGCTTTCTTT
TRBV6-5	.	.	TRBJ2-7	CASSYSGSYEQYF	TGTGCCAGCAGTTATTCGGGATCTTACGAGCAGTACTTC
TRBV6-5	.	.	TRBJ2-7	CASSSPGLGSKYF	TGTGCCAGCAGTTCACCGGGACTCGGGTCGAAGTACTTC
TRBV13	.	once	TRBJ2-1	CASSFTGEGFNEQFF	TGTGCCAGCAGCTTCACAGGGGAGGGCTTCAATGAGCAGTTCTTC
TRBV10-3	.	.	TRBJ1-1	CAISETTRTNTEAFF	TGTGCCATCAGTGAAACGACACGGACGAACACTGAAGCTTTCTTT
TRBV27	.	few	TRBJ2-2	CASSWGGGYNTGELFF	TGTGCCAGCAGTTGGGGCGGGGGCTACAACACCGGGGAGCTGTTTTTT
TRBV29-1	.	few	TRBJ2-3	CSVEASTDTQYF	TGCAGCGTTGAAGCTAGCACAGATACGCAGTATTTT
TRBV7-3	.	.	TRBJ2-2	CASSRIATGELFF	TGTGCCAGCAGCCGGATCGCCACCGGGGAGCTGTTTTTT
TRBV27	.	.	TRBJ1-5	CASRKQGRGNQPQHF	TGTGCCAGCAGAAAACAGGGTAGGGGCAATCAGCCCCAGCATTTT
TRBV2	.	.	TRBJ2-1	CASRSDFNNEQFF	TGTGCCAGCAGATCGGACTTTAACAATGAGCAGTTCTTC
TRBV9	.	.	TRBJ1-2	CASSVSSGLPGDYGYTF	TGTGCCAGCAGCGTATCATCCGGCCTCCCGGGGGACTATGGCTACACCTTC
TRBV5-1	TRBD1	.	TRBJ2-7	CASSLPNRGPNYEQYF	TGCGCCAGCAGCTTGCCAAACAGGGGGCCAAACTACGAGCAGTACTTC
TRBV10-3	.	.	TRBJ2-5	CAISEGETQYF	TGTGCCATCAGTGAGGGGGAGACCCAGTACTTC
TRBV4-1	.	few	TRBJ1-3	CASSQDDSPGNTIYF	TGCGCCAGCAGCCAAGACGACTCTCCGGGAAACACCATATATTTT
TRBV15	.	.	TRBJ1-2	CATSNGHYGYTF	TGTGCCACCAGCAACGGCCACTATGGCTACACCTTC
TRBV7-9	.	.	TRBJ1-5	CASSLGYSNQPQHF	TGTGCCAGCAGCTTGGGGTATAGCAATCAGCCCCAGCATTTT
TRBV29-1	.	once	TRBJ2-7	CSGGTVNYEQYF	TGCAGCGGTGGTACAGTAAACTACGAGCAGTACTTC
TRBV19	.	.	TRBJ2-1	CASSMFRQLLSSYNEQFF	TGTGCCAGTAGTATGTTTCGCCAGCTTCTAAGCTCCTACAATGAGCAGTTCTTC
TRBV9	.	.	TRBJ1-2	CASSVTSARGYTF	TGTGCCAGCAGCGTAACCTCAGCTCGTGGCTACACCTTC
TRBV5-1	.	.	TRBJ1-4	CASSSNSLPNEKLFF	TGCGCCAGCAGCAGCAACAGTTTACCTAATGAAAAACTGTTTTTT
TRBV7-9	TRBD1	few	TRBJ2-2	CASTRDRGLTGELFF	TGTGCCAGCACCAGGGACAGGGGGCTGACCGGGGAGCTGTTTTTT